What follows describes a single TCR beta chain. Germline V gene lookup returns CDR1 MNHEY and CDR2 SMNVEV (reference sequence). The junction had 2 bases not matched to a gene; V was cut back by 3 bases and J by 3 bases. This CDR3 has 14 amino acids. This sample is part of a study of blood T cell repertoires in COVID-19. Clones were sequenced by immunoSEQ multiplex PCR, and TCRdb holds only the in-frame ones, with some missing. The sample records just over 300,000 clones, 85% to 90% being singletons. Those enrolled, adults aged about 18 to 89 years, came from about two dozen US areas. Sample: PBMCs or T cells enriched from blood (not recorded which). This TCR was recovered from a woman in her late teens or twenties with acute COVID-19. The gene calls are TRBV27 and TRBJ2-1; 7 nucleotides line up with TRBD2. The CDR3 spells CASSFGGDYNEQFF. In nucleotides, the CDR3 is TGTGCCAGCAGTTTTGGGGGGGACTACAATGAGCAGTTCTTC.